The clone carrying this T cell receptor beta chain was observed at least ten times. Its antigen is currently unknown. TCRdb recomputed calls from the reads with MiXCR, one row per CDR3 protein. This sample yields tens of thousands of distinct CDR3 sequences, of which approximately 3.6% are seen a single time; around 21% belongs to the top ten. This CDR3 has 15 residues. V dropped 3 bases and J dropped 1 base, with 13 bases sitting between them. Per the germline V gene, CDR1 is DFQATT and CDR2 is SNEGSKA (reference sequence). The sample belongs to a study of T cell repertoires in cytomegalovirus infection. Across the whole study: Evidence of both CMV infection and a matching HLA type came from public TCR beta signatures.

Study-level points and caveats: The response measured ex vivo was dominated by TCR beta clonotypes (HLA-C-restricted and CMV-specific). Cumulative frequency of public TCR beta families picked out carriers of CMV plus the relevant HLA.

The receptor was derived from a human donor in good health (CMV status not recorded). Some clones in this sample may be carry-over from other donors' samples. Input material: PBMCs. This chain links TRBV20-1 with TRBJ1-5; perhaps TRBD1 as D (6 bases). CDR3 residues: CSASQQGRSNQPQHF. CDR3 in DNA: TGCAGTGCTAGCCAACAGGGAAGGAGCAATCAGCCCCAGCATTTT.